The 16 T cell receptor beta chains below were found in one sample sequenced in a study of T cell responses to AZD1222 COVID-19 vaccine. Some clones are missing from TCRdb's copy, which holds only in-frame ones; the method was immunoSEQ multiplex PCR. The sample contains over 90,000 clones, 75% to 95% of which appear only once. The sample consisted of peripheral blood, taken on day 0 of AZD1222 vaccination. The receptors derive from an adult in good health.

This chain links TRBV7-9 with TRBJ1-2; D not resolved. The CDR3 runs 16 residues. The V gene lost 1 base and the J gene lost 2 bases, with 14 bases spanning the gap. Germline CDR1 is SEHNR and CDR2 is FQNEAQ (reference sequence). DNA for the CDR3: TGTGCCAGCAGCTTAGGTGACTACAGAGTAAACTATGGCTACACCTTC. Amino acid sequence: CASSLGDYRVNYGYTF.

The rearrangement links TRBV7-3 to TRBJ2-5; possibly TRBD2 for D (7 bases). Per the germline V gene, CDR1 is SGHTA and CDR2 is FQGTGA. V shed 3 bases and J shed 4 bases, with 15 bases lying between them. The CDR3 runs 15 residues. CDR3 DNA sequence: TGTGCCAGCAGCTTTGGCGGGGGCAGGGGAGAGACCCAGTACTTC. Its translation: CASSFGGGRGETQYF.

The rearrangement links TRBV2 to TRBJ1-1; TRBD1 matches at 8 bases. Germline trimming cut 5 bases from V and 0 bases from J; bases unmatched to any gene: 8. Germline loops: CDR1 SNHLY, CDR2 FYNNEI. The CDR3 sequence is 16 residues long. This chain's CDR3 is CASSRTGRWMNTEAFF. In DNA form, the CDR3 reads TGTGCCAGCAGTAGGACAGGGCGGTGGATGAACACTGAAGCTTTCTTT.

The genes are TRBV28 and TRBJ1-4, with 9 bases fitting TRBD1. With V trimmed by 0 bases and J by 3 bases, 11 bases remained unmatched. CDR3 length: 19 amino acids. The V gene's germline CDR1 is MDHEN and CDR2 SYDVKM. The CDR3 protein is CASSLWLEIQGAPNEKLFF. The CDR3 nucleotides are TGTGCCAGCAGTTTATGGCTTGAAATACAGGGGGCACCTAATGAAAAACTGTTTTTT.

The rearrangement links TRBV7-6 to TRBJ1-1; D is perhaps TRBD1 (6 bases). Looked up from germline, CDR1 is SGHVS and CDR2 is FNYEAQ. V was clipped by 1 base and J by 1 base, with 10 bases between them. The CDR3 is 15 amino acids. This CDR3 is CASSLDLQGNTEAFF. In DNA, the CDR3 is TGTGCCAGCAGCTTAGACCTACAGGGGAACACTGAAGCTTTCTTT.

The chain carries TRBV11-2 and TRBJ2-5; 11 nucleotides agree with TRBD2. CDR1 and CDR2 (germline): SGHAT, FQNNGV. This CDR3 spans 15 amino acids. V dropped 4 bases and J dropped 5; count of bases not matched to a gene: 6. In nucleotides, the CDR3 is TGTGCCAGCAGCTACATAGCGGGAGGGCTGGAGACCCAGTACTTC. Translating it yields CASSYIAGGLETQYF. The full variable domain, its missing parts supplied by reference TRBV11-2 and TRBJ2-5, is EAGVAQSPRYKIIEKRQSVAFWCNPISGHATLYWYQQILGQGPKLLIQFQNNGVVDDSQLPKDRFSAERLKGVDSTLKIQPAKLEDSAVYLCASSYIAGGLETQYFGPGTRLLVL.

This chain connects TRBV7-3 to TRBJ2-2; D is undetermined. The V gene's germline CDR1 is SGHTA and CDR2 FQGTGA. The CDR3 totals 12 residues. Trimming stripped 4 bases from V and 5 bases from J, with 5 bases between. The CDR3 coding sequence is TGTGCCAGCAGCTCCCGAACCGGGGAGCTGTTTTTT. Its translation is CASSSRTGELFF.

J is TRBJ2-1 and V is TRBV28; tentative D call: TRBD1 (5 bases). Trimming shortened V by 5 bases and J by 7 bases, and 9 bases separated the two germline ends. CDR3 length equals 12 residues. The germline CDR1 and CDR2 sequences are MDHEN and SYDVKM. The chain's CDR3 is CASSLRANEQFF. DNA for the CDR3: TGTGCCAGCAGTCTCAGGGCAAATGAGCAGTTCTTC.

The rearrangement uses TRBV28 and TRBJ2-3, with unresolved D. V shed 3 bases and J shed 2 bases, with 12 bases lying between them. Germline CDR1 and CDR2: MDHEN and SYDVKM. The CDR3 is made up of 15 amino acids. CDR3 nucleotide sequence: TGTGCCAGCAGTTTTGGTCCTCTTAACACAGATACGCAGTATTTT. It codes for CASSFGPLNTDTQYF.

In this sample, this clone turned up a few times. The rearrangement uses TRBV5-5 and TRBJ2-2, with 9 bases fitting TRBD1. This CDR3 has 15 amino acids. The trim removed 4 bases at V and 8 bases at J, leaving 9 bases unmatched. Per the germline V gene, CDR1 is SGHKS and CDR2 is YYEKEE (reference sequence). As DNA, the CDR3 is TGTGCCAGCAGCGGAACAGGGGGCGGAGGTGGGGAGCTGTTTTTT. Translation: CASSGTGGGGGELFF.

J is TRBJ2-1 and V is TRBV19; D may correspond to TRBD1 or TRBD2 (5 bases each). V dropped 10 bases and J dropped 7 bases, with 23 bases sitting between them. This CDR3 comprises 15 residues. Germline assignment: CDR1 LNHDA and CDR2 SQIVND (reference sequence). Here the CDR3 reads CATGGEVGSWNEQFF. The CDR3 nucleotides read TGTGCCACTGGGGGAGAGGTGGGTTCGTGGAATGAGCAGTTCTTC.

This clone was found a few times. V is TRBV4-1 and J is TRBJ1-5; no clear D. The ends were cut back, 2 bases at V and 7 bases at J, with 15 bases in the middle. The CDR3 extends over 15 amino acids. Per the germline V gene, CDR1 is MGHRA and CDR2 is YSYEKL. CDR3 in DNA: TGCGCCAGCAGCCAATTTGCGGGTCTTCGGCAGCCCCAGCATTTT. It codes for CASSQFAGLRQPQHF.

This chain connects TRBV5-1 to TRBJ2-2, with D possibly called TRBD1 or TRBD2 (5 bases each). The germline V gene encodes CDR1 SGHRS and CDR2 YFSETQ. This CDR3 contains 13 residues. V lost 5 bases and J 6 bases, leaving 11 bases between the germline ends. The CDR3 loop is CASRVGDPGELFF. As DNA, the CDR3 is TGCGCCAGCAGGGTAGGGGACCCCGGGGAGCTGTTTTTT.

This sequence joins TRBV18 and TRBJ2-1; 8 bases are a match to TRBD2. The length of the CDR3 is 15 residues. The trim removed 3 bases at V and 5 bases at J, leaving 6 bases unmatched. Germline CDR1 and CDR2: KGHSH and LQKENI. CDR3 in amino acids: CASSPATSAHNEQFF. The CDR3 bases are TGTGCCAGCTCACCGGCGACTAGCGCACACAATGAGCAGTTCTTC.

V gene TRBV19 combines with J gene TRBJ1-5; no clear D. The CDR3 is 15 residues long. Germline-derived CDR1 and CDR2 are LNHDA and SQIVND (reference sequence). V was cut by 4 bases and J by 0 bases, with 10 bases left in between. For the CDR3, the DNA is TGTGCCAGTAGTACGACCGCGTATAGCAATCAGCCCCAGCATTTT. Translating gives CASSTTAYSNQPQHF.

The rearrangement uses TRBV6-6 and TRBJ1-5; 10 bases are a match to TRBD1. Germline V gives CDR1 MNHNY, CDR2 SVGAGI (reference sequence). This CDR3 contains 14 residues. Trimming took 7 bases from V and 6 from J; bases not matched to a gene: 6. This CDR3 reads CASKARDRGQPQHF. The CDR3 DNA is TGTGCCAGCAAGGCCCGGGACAGGGGTCAGCCCCAGCATTTT.